This entry lists 31 T cell receptor beta chains sequenced from one sample in a study of shared clonotypes between healthy human individuals. Data came from immunoSEQ multiplex PCR; TCRdb stores just in-frame clones and leaves some out. The sample contains roughly 1 million clones, 70% to 80% of which appear only once. The sequenced sample was memory CD4+ T cells sorted from blood. Indicated subset: CD45RA-negative fraction. The receptors here all came from a man between 18 and 29 years old in good health.

V is TRBV19 and J is TRBJ2-2, with D perhaps being TRBD1 or TRBD2 (6 bases each). The CDR3 consists of 15 residues. Between the trimmed V and J ends, which lost 7 bases and 4 bases, there was a span of 16 bases. The V gene's germline CDR1 is LNHDA and CDR2 SQIVND (reference sequence). Written as DNA, the CDR3 is TGTGCCAGTACCCTCGGGGGCTCTAGCACCGGGGAGCTGTTTTTT. Translating it yields CASTLGGSSTGELFF.

The chain has TRBV25-1 and TRBJ2-7; 7 nucleotides agree with TRBD1. Germline CDR1 is MGHDK and CDR2 is SYGVNS. Unmatched junction bases numbered 9, after V lost 6 bases and J lost 7 bases. The CDR3 contains 13 residues. Here the CDR3 DNA reads TGTGCCAGCAGCGACCCGGGACAGCGAGAGCAGTACTTC. Protein product: CASSDPGQREQYF.

The genes are TRBV9 and TRBJ2-1; D may match TRBD1 or TRBD2 (5 bases each). Germline V gene sequence: CDR1 SGDLS, CDR2 YYNGEE. CDR3 length: 15 amino acids. With 0 bases removed from V and 2 bases from J, the gap between germline ends came to 9 bases. The CDR3 spells CASSVGGEPYNEQFF. The CDR3 coding sequence is TGTGCCAGCAGCGTAGGAGGGGAACCCTACAATGAGCAGTTCTTC.

This clone was recorded many times. The chain joins TRBV27 to TRBJ2-2; D could derive from TRBD1 or TRBD2 (5 bases each). Trimming cost V 4 bases and J 3 bases, with 18 bases left between them. Germline V gene data show CDR1 as MNHEY and CDR2 as SMNVEV (reference sequence). The CDR3 extends over 17 amino acids. The CDR3 DNA sequence: TGTGCCAGCAGTTCCCTTGGGGGACGGGGTTACACCGGGGAGCTGTTTTTT. Its translation: CASSSLGGRGYTGELFF.

This clone was seen more than once but under ten times. This chain links TRBV6-5 with TRBJ2-7, with 10 bases aligning to TRBD1. Germline V gene data show CDR1 as MNHEY and CDR2 as SVGAGI. J lost 4 bases, V lost 3 bases, and 9 bases had no gene match. This CDR3 spans 16 amino acids. CDR3 in amino acids: CASSYGLWDRGYEQYF. The CDR3 bases are TGTGCCAGCAGTTATGGACTATGGGACAGGGGTTACGAGCAGTACTTC.

This clone was seen more than once but under ten times. The chain uses TRBV4-1 and TRBJ2-3, with 7 bases lining up with TRBD1. Per germline, CDR1 MGHRA and CDR2 YSYEKL. This CDR3 region has 16 residues. The trim removed 0 bases at V and 9 bases at J, leaving 12 bases unmatched. The CDR3 DNA is TGCGCCAGCAGCCAAGATCCGGGACAGAACATGATAACGCAGTATTTT. Translated: CASSQDPGQNMITQYF.

The chain carries TRBV11-2 and TRBJ2-7, with 7 bases that match TRBD1. The V gene end was trimmed by 1 base and the J gene end by 3 bases; junction bases not matched to a gene: 6. Germline assignment: CDR1 SGHAT and CDR2 FQNNGV. The CDR3 covers 15 residues. The CDR3 sequence: CASSLVAGGVYEQYF. The CDR3 bases are TGTGCCAGCAGCTTAGTGGCAGGGGGAGTCTACGAGCAGTACTTC.

In nucleotides, the CDR3 is TGTGCCAGCAGAAGACAGGGTATGAACACTGAAGCTTTCTTT. Amino acid sequence: CASRRQGMNTEAFF. The chain joins TRBV5-4 to TRBJ1-1, with 7 bases that match TRBD1. The germline CDR1 and CDR2 sequences are SGHNT and YYREEE (reference sequence). V lost 5 bases, J lost 0 bases, and 4 bases stayed unmatched. This CDR3 has 14 residues.

Of note for this clone: The junction shows a germline mismatch at one end, possibly a read error. As DNA, the CDR3 is TGTGCTAGCAGCTTATTAGCGGGGGCAGGGGCGAATGAGCAGTTCTTC. It specifies CASSLLAGAGANEQFF. The chain links TRBV7-7 to TRBJ2-1, with 9 bases fitting TRBD2. The CDR3 runs to 16 residues. Germline CDR1 reads SSHAT; CDR2 reads FNYEAQ (reference sequence).

There are a few counts of this clone. This chain connects TRBV6-6 to TRBJ1-3; no reliable D call. The germline gives CDR1 MNHNY, CDR2 SVGAGI (reference sequence). CDR3 length: 13 residues. V shed 7 bases and J shed 1 base, with 8 bases lying between them. The CDR3 DNA sequence: TGTGCCAGCATCCTCCAGTCTGGAAACACCATATATTTT. The encoded protein is CASILQSGNTIYF.

On this clone itself: This specimen includes other DNA sequences encoding the same CDR3. The chain uses TRBV5-1 and TRBJ2-3; D gene ambiguous. The germline V gene encodes CDR1 SGHRS and CDR2 YFSETQ. CDR3 length equals 15 residues. Trimming pared 0 bases from V and 2 bases from J, leaving 10 bases between. CDR3 nucleotide sequence: TGCGCCAGCAGCTTGGCTGGCAGGTCCACAGATACGCAGTATTTT. Its translation is CASSLAGRSTDTQYF.

The gene calls are TRBV19 and TRBJ1-4, with TRBD1 as a possible D gene (5 bases). The CDR3 totals 16 residues. From germline, CDR1 is LNHDA and CDR2 SQIVND (reference sequence). The V and J ends lost 5 bases and 4 bases respectively, with 17 bases between them. This CDR3 is CASSSGGGAFNEKLFF. CDR3 nucleotide sequence: TGTGCCAGTAGTTCCGGCGGCGGGGCGTTTAATGAAAAACTGTTTTTT.

The rearrangement uses TRBV4-3 and TRBJ1-1; D perhaps matches TRBD1 (5 bases). Germline V gene lookup returns CDR1 LGHNA and CDR2 YSLEER. The length of the CDR3 is 17 residues. V gave up 1 base and J gave up 6 bases, with 21 bases separating them. The CDR3 coding sequence is TGCGCCAGCAGCCAAGGATGGGGGGATCGTTTACGGGCTGAAGCTTTCTTT. It translates to CASSQGWGDRLRAEAFF.

V gene TRBV6-1 combines with J gene TRBJ1-5; the D gene is possibly TRBD1 (5 bases). V lost 6 bases and J lost 7, with 16 bases in between. This CDR3 comprises 14 residues. Germline assignment: CDR1 MNHNS and CDR2 SASEGT. Here the CDR3 DNA reads TGTGCCAGCAGGAAGTTTGGGGGTGGCCAGCCCCAGCATTTT. Translated: CASRKFGGGQPQHF.

The rearrangement links TRBV11-1 to TRBJ2-1, with 9 bases lining up with TRBD1. This CDR3 contains 15 residues. Unmatched junction bases numbered 4, after V lost 5 bases and J lost 2 bases. The V gene's germline CDR1 is SGHAT and CDR2 FQDESV (reference sequence). This CDR3 reads CASSPDRGAYNEQFF. CDR3 DNA: TGTGCCAGCAGCCCTGACAGGGGGGCCTACAATGAGCAGTTCTTC.

The chain's CDR3 is CASSLTPGAGETQYF. CDR3 in DNA: TGTGCCAGCAGCTTGACCCCAGGGGCGGGGGAGACCCAGTACTTC. This chain joins TRBV5-5 and TRBJ2-5, with D perhaps assigned TRBD1 or TRBD2 (6 bases each). CDR1 and CDR2 (germline): SGHKS, YYEKEE (reference sequence). The CDR3 has 15 amino acids. Trimming pared 1 base from V and 5 bases from J, leaving 15 bases between.

In its sample, this clone was seen many times. The chain joins TRBV30 to TRBJ1-4; 7 bases fit TRBD1. CDR1 and CDR2 from the germline V gene are GTSNPN and SVGIG (reference sequence). The ends lost 2 bases at V and 8 bases at J; junction bases unmatched: 5. The CDR3 is 13 amino acids. As DNA, the CDR3 is TGTGCCTGGAGTTCCCGACAGGGAGAAAAACTGTTTTTT. This sequence encodes CAWSSRQGEKLFF. The whole variable domain, remainder taken from reference TRBV30 and TRBJ1-4, is SQTIHQWPATLVQPVGSPLSLECTVEGTSNPNLYWYRQAAGRGLQLLFYSVGIGQISSEVPQNLSASRPQDRQFILSSKKLLLSDSGFYLCAWSSRQGEKLFFGSGTQLSVL.

The chain recombines TRBV30 with TRBJ2-7; D gene unclear. Trimming took off 5 bases at V and 2 bases at J, with 16 bases between the two ends. Germline V gene lookup returns CDR1 GTSNPN and CDR2 SVGIG (reference sequence). The CDR3 sequence is 14 residues long. The CDR3 region is CAWAPRQLTYEQYF. In DNA form, the CDR3 reads TGTGCCTGGGCCCCCAGGCAGCTTACCTACGAGCAGTACTTC.

This clone was seen repeatedly, ten times or more. The rearrangement links TRBV27 to TRBJ2-1; D may match TRBD1 or TRBD2 (6 bases each). CDR3 size: 14 residues. The germline V and J ends were trimmed by 1 base and 4 bases, with 8 bases remaining between them. The germline V gene encodes CDR1 MNHEY and CDR2 SMNVEV (reference sequence). The DNA of the CDR3 is TGTGCCAGCAGTTTATGGGGGGCGTACAATGAGCAGTTCTTC. This codes for CASSLWGAYNEQFF.

The rearrangement links TRBV25-1 to TRBJ2-2, with TRBD2 as a possible D gene (5 bases). V gave up 3 bases and J gave up 2 bases, with 10 bases separating them. Per the germline V gene, CDR1 is MGHDK and CDR2 is SYGVNS. The CDR3 length is 15 residues. The CDR3 DNA reads as TGTGCCAGCAGTGATACGCGGGCTAACACCGGGGAGCTGTTTTTT. It specifies CASSDTRANTGELFF.

J is TRBJ1-5 and V is TRBV23-1; D is uncertain. TRBV23-1 is sorted into the ORF group, with uncertain function. V lost 0 bases, J lost 4 bases, and 7 bases lay in between. The CDR3 length is 14 residues. The CDR3 DNA reads as TGCGCCAGCAGTCAATCAAAGCGGAATCAGCCCCAGCATTTT. As protein: CASSQSKRNQPQHF.

Turning to this clone: The sample carries other DNA sequences with the same CDR3. This rearrangement joins TRBV5-4 to TRBJ2-7; 12 bases map to TRBD2. Germline CDR1 is SGHNT and CDR2 is YYREEE (reference sequence). The ends lost 4 bases at V and 4 bases at J; junction bases unmatched: 6. The CDR3 is made up of 15 amino acids. The CDR3 nucleotides are TGTGCCAGCAGCCCGGGACTAGCGGGTGGATACGAGCAGTACTTC. It encodes CASSPGLAGGYEQYF. Together with reference TRBV5-4 and TRBJ2-7, the CDR3 gives the full variable domain: ETGVTQSPTHLIKTRGQQVTLRCSSQSGHNTVSWYQQALGQGPQFIFQYYREEENGRGNFPPRFSGLQFPNYSSELNVNALELDDSALYLCASSPGLAGGYEQYFGPGTRLTVT.

Details on this clone: A far larger clone is one base from this, pointing to a likely read error. Within the sample, other DNA sequences also encode this same CDR3. This chain uses TRBV16 with TRBJ1-2, with D tentatively TRBD1 (5 bases). Germline loops: CDR1 KGHSY, CDR2 FQNENV. This CDR3 spans 14 amino acids. The CDR3, as DNA: TGTGCCAGTAGCCAACCCCCGGGGGACTATGGCTACACCTTC. The encoded protein is CASSQPPGDYGYTF.

The V and J genes are TRBV30 and TRBJ2-6, with TRBD1 matching 10 bases. The CDR3 runs 18 residues. Trimming took 1 base from V and 3 from J; bases not matched to a gene: 9. Germline V gene lookup returns CDR1 GTSNPN and CDR2 SVGIG (reference sequence). The CDR3 here is CAWSAGTGVKGGANVLTF. For the CDR3, the DNA is TGTGCCTGGAGTGCTGGGACAGGGGTAAAAGGTGGGGCCAACGTCCTGACTTTC.

This clone appeared a single time. The chain links TRBV10-3 to TRBJ2-2, with 9 bases fitting TRBD2. The CDR3 is 16 amino acids. The trim removed 7 bases at V and 4 bases at J, leaving 10 bases unmatched. Germline values: CDR1 ENHRY, CDR2 SYGVKD. In DNA form, the CDR3 reads TGTGCCATCACCCCTAGCGGGAAGGAGGGCACCGGGGAGCTGTTTTTT. Its protein is CAITPSGKEGTGELFF.

This clone was picked up one time. The chain employs TRBV5-1 and TRBJ2-7; perhaps TRBD1 as D (5 bases). V lost 5 bases, J lost 7 bases, and 19 bases lay in between. CDR3 length equals 14 residues. The germline V gene has CDR1 SGHRS and CDR2 YFSETQ. The CDR3: CASRDGRAPWEQYF. CDR3 nucleotide sequence: TGCGCCAGCAGGGACGGCAGGGCTCCTTGGGAGCAGTACTTC. The variable domain in full, with the rest retrieved from reference TRBV5-1 and TRBJ2-7, is KAGVTQTPRYLIKTRGQQVTLSCSPISGHRSVSWYQQTPGQGLQFLFEYFSETQRNKGNFPGRFSGRQFSNSRSEMNVSTLELGDSALYLCASRDGRAPWEQYFGPGTRLTVT.

J is TRBJ1-2 and V is TRBV5-1, with D tentatively TRBD1 (6 bases). CDR1 SGHRS and CDR2 YFSETQ come from the germline V gene. This CDR3 region has 14 residues. Between the trimmed V and J ends, which lost 5 bases and 8 bases, there was a span of 19 bases. The DNA of the CDR3 is TGCGCCAGCAGTGATCAGCCGGGACAAGGCGGCTACACCTTC. Its translation: CASSDQPGQGGYTF. The whole variable domain, remainder taken from reference TRBV5-1 and TRBJ1-2, is KAGVTQTPRYLIKTRGQQVTLSCSPISGHRSVSWYQQTPGQGLQFLFEYFSETQRNKGNFPGRFSGRQFSNSRSEMNVSTLELGDSALYLCASSDQPGQGGYTFGSGTRLTVV.

This clone has just a few counts. The chain recombines TRBV19 with TRBJ1-5; D may be TRBD1 (5 bases). CDR3 length equals 15 residues. Between the trimmed V and J ends, which lost 3 bases and 6 bases, there was a span of 15 bases. Germline V gene sequence: CDR1 LNHDA, CDR2 SQIVND (reference sequence). DNA of the CDR3: TGTGCCAGTAGTATGGGGAGGGGCGTCGGTCAGCCCCAGCATTTT. Residues: CASSMGRGVGQPQHF. Supplemented by reference TRBV19 and TRBJ1-5, the full variable domain reads DGGITQSPKYLFRKEGQNVTLSCEQNLNHDAMYWYRQDPGQGLRLIYYSQIVNDFQKGDIAEGYSVSREKKESFPLTVTSAQKNPTAFYLCASSMGRGVGQPQHFGDGTRLSIL.

The V gene is TRBV11-2, the J gene TRBJ1-1, with D perhaps TRBD1 (6 bases). Germline V gene data show CDR1 as SGHAT and CDR2 as FQNNGV. The CDR3 totals 13 residues. The ends were cut back, 6 bases at V and 1 base at J, with 9 bases in the middle. CDR3 in amino acids: CASSTGSNTEAFF. CDR3 coding DNA: TGTGCCAGCAGTACAGGGTCGAACACTGAAGCTTTCTTT. Full variable domain (outside the CDR3, taken from reference TRBV11-2 and TRBJ1-1): EAGVAQSPRYKIIEKRQSVAFWCNPISGHATLYWYQQILGQGPKLLIQFQNNGVVDDSQLPKDRFSAERLKGVDSTLKIQPAKLEDSAVYLCASSTGSNTEAFFGQGTRLTVV.

This clone showed up just a few times. As DNA, the CDR3 is TGCGCCAGCGGGACAGGGGTAGGCACTGAAGCTTTCTTT. Its translation is CASGTGVGTEAFF. The V gene is TRBV5-1, the J gene TRBJ1-1, with TRBD1 matching over 10 bases. Trimming took 7 bases from V and 4 from J; bases not matched to a gene: 4. Germline CDR1 is SGHRS and CDR2 is YFSETQ. This CDR3 comprises 13 residues. The variable domain in full, completed from reference TRBV5-1 and TRBJ1-1, reads KAGVTQTPRYLIKTRGQQVTLSCSPISGHRSVSWYQQTPGQGLQFLFEYFSETQRNKGNFPGRFSGRQFSNSRSEMNVSTLELGDSALYLCASGTGVGTEAFFGQGTRLTVV.

This clone was recorded many times. The chain combines TRBV4-3 with TRBJ2-2; D uncertain. CDR1 and CDR2 (germline): LGHNA, YSLEER. The CDR3 extends over 13 amino acids. Trimming took off 2 bases at V and 7 bases at J, with 8 bases between the two ends. CDR3 in amino acids: CASSQPMNGELFF. In DNA form, the CDR3 reads TGCGCCAGCAGCCAACCTATGAACGGGGAGCTGTTTTTT.